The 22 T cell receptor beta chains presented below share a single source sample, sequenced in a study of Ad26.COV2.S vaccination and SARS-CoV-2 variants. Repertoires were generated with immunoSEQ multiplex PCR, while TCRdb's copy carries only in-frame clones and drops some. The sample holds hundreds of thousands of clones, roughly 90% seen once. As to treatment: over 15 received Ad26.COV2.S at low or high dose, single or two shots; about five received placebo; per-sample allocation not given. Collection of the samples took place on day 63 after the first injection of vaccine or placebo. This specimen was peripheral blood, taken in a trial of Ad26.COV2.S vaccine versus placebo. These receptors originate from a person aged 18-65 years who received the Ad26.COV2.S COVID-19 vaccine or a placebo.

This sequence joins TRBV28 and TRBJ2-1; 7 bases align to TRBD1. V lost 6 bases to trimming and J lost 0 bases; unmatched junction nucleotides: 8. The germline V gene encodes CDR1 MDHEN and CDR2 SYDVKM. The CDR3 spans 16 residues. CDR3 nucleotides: TGTGCCAGCAGACCCTTGGGACAGAGCTCCTACAATGAGCAGTTCTTC. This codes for CASRPLGQSSYNEQFF. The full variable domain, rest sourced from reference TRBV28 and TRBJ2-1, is DVKVTQSSRYLVKRTGEKVFLECVQDMDHENMFWYRQDPGLGLRLIYFSYDVKMKEKGDIPEGYSVSREKKERFSLILESASTNQTSMYLCASRPLGQSSYNEQFFGPGTRLTVL.

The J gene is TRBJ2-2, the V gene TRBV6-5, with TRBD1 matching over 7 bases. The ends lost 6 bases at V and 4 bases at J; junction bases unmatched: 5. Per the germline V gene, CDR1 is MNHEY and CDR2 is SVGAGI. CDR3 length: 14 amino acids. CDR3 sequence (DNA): TGTGCCAGCAGAAGTACAGGGGTCACCGGGGAGCTGTTTTTT. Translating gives CASRSTGVTGELFF.

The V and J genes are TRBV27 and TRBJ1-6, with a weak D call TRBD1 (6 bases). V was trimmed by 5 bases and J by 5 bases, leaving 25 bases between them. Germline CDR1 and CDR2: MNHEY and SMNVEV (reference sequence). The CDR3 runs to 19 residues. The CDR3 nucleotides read TGTGCCAGCAGTGCTTATCCTTGGACCGGGACATTAGATAATTCACCCCTCCACTTT. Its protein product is CASSAYPWTGTLDNSPLHF.

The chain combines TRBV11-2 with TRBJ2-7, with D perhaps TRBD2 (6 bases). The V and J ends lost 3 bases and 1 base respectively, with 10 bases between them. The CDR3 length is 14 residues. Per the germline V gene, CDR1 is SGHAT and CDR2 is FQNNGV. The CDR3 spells CASSFRELSYEQYF. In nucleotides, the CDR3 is TGTGCCAGCAGCTTCCGGGAGTTATCCTACGAGCAGTACTTC.

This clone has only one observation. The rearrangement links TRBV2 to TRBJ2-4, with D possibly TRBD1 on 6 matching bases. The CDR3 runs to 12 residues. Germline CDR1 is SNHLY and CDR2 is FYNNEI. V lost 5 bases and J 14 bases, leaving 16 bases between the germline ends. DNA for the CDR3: TGTGCCAGCAGTCGGAACCCGGGACAAAAGTACTTC. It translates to CASSRNPGQKYF.

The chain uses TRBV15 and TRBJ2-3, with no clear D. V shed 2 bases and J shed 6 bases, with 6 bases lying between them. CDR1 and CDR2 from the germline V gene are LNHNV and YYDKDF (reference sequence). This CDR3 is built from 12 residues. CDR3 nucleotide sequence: TGTGCCACCAGCAGACTAGTTGATACGCAGTATTTT. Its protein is CATSRLVDTQYF.

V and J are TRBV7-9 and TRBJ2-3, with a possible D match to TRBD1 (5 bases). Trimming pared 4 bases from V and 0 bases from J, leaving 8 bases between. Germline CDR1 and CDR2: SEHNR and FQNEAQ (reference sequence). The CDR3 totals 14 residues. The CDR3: CASSSTASTDTQYF. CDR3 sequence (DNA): TGTGCCAGCAGCTCGACAGCTAGCACAGATACGCAGTATTTT.

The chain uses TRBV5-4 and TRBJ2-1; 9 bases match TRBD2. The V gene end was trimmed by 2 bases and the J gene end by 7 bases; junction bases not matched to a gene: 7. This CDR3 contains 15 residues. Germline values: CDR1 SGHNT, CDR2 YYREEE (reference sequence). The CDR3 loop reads CASSFGLAGSNEQFF. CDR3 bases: TGTGCCAGCAGCTTCGGTCTAGCGGGGTCGAATGAGCAGTTCTTC.

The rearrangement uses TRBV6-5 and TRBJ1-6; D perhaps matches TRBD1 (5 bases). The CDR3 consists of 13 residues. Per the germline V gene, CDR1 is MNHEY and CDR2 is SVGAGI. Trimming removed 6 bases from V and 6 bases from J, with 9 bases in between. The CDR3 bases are TGTGCCAGCAGGCGGGACGGTAATTCACCCCTCCACTTT. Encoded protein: CASRRDGNSPLHF.

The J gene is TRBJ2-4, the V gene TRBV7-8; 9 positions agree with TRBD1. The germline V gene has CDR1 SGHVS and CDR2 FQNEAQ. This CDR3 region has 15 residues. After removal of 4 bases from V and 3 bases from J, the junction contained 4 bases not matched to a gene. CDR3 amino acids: CASSSPGQGKNIQYF. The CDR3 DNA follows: TGTGCCAGCAGCTCCCCGGGACAGGGCAAAAACATTCAGTACTTC.

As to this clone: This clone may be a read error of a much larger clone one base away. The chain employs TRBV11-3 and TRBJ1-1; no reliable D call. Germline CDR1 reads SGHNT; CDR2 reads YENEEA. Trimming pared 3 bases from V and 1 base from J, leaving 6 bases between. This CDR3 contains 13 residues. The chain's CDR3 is CASSLGANTEAFF. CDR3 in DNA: TGTGCCAGCAGCTTGGGTGCGAACACTGAAGCTTTCTTT. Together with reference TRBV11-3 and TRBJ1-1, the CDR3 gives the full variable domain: EAGVVQSPRYKIIEKKQPVAFWCNPISGHNTLYWYLQNLGQGPELLIRYENEEAVDDSQLPKDRFSAERLKGVDSTLKIQPAELGDSAVYLCASSLGANTEAFFGQGTRLTVV.

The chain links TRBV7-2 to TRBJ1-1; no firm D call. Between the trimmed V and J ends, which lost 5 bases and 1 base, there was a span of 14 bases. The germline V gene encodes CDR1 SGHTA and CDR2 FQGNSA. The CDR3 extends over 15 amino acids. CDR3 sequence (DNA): TGTGCCAGCAGCCCGAGGAACTCTCAGAACACTGAAGCTTTCTTT. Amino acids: CASSPRNSQNTEAFF.

CDR3 DNA sequence: TGTGCCAGCAGTTACTCCGAGGACAGGGCCTCCTACGAGCAGTACTTC. This translates into CASSYSEDRASYEQYF. V gene TRBV6-5 combines with J gene TRBJ2-7, with TRBD1 identical over 8 bases. J was trimmed by 0 bases and V by 0 bases; bases with no gene match: 4. The germline CDR1 and CDR2 sequences are MNHEY and SVGAGI. This CDR3 has 16 amino acids.

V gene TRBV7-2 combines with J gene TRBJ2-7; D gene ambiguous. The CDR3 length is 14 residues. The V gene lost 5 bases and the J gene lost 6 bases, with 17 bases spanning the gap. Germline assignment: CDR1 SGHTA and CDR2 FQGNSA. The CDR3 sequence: CASSPPAPQGEQYF. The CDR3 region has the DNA TGTGCCAGCAGCCCCCCTGCGCCACAAGGCGAGCAGTACTTC.

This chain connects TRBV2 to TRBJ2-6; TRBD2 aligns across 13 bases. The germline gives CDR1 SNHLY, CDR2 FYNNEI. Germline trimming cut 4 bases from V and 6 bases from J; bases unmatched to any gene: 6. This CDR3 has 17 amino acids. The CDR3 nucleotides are TGTGCCAGCAGTGGGACTAGCGGGGGTGTAATGGCCAACGTCCTGACTTTC. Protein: CASSGTSGGVMANVLTF.

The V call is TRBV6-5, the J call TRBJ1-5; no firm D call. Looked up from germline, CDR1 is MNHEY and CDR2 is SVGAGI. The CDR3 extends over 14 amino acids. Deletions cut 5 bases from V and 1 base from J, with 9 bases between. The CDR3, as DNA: TGTGCCAGCAGTCGAGGGCGGAGCAATCAGCCCCAGCATTTT. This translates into CASSRGRSNQPQHF.

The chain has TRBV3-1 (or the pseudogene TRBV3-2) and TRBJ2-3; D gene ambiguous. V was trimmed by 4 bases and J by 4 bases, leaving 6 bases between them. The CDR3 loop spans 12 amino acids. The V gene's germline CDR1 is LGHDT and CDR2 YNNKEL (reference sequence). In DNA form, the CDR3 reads TGTGCCAGCAGCCGTCCGGCAGATACGCAGTATTTT. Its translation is CASSRPADTQYF.

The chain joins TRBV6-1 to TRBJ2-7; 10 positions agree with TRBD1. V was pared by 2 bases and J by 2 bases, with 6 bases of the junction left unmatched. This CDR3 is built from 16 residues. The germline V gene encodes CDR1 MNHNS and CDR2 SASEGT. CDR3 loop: CASSEQGGTGAYEQYF. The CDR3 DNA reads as TGTGCCAGCAGTGAACAAGGAGGGACAGGGGCCTACGAGCAGTACTTC.

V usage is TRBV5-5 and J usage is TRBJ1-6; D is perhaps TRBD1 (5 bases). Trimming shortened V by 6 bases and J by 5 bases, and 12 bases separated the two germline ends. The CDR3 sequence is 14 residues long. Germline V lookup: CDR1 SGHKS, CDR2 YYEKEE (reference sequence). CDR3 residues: CASTGGTNNSPLHF. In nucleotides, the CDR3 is TGTGCCAGCACCGGGGGTACTAATAATTCACCCCTCCACTTT.

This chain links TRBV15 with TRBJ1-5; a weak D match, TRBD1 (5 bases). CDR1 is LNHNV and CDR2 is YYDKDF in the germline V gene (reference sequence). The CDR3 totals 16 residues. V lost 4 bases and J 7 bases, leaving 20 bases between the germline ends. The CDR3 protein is CATSIGREGPRQPQHF. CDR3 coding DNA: TGTGCCACCAGCATAGGGAGGGAGGGGCCGAGACAGCCCCAGCATTTT.

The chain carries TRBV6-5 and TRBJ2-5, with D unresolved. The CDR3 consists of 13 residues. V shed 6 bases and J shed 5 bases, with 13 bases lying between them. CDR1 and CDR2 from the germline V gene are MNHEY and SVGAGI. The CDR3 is CASRGYLLETQYF. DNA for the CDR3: TGTGCCAGCAGGGGATATCTATTGGAGACCCAGTACTTC.

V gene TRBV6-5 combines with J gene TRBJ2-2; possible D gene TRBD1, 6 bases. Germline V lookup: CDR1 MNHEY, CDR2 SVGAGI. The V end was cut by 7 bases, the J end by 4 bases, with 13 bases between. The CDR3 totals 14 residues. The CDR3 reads CASNWDTRTGELFF. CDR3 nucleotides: TGTGCCAGCAACTGGGACACCCGCACCGGGGAGCTGTTTTTT.